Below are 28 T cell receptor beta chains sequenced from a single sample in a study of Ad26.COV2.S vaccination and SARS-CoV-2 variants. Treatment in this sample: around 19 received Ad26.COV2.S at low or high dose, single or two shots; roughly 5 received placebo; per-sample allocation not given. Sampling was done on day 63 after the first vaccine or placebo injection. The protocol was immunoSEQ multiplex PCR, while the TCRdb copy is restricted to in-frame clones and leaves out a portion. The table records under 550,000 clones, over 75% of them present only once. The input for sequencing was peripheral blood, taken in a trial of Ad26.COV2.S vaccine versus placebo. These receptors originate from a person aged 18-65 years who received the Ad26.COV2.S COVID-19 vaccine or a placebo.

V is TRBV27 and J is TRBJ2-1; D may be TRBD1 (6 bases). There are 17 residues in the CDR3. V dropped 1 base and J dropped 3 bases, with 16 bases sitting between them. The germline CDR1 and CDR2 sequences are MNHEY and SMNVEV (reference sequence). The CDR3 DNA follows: TGTGCCAGCAGTTTATTCAACCTAGGGGGAATCTACAATGAGCAGTTCTTC. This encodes CASSLFNLGGIYNEQFF.

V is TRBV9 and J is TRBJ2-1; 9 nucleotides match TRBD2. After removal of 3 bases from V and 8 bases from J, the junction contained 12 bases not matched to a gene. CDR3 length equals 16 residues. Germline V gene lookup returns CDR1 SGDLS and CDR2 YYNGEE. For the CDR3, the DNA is TGTGCCAGCAGCGCCCCCTCGCGGGGGGGCTTCTATGAGCAGTTCTTC. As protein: CASSAPSRGGFYEQFF.

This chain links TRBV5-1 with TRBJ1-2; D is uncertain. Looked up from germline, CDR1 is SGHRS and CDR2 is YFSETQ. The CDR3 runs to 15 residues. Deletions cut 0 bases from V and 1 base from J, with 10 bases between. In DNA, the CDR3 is TGCGCCAGCAGCTTGGGACTCAGACTTAACTATGGCTACACCTTC. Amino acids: CASSLGLRLNYGYTF.

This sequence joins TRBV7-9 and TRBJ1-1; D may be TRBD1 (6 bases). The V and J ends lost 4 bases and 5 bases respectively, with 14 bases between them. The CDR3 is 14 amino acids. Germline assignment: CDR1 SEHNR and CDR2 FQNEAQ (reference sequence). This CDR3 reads CASSSGVSRTEAFF. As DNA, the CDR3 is TGTGCCAGCAGCTCAGGGGTGTCGAGAACTGAAGCTTTCTTT.

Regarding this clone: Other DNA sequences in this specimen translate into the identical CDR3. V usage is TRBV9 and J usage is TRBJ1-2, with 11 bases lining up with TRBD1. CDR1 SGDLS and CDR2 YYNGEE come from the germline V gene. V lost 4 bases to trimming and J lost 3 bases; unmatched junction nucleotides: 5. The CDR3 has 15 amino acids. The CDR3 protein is CASSPGTGGYYGYTF. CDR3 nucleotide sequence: TGTGCCAGCAGCCCCGGGACAGGGGGGTACTATGGCTACACCTTC.

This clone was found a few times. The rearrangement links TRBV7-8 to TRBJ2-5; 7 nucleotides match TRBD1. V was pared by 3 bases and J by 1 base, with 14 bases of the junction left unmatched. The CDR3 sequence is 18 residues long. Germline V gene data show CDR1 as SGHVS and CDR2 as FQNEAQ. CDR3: CASSFPPSTGSVQETQYF. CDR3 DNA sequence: TGTGCCAGCAGCTTCCCCCCTTCGACAGGGTCGGTCCAAGAGACCCAGTACTTC.

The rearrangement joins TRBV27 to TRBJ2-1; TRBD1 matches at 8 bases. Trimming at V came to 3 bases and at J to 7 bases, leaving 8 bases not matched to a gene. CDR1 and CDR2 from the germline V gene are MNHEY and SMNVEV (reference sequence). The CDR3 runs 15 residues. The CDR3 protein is CASSFRQGAWNEQFF. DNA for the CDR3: TGTGCCAGCAGTTTCCGGCAGGGGGCTTGGAATGAGCAGTTCTTC.

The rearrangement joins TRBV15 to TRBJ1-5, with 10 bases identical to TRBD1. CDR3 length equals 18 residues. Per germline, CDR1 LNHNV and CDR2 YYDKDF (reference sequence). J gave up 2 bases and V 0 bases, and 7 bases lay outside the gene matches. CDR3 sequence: CATSRDLGTGDGNQPQHF. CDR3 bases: TGTGCCACCAGCAGAGATCTTGGGACAGGGGATGGCAATCAGCCCCAGCATTTT.

Here the CDR3 reads CAISPGQPGETQYF. CDR3 sequence (DNA): TGTGCCATCAGTCCGGGACAACCGGGAGAGACCCAGTACTTC. The chain uses TRBV10-3 and TRBJ2-5; tentatively, D is TRBD1 (6 bases). The CDR3 sequence is 14 residues long. Germline lookup yields CDR1 ENHRY and CDR2 SYGVKD. The V end was cut by 5 bases, the J end by 4 bases, with 14 bases between.

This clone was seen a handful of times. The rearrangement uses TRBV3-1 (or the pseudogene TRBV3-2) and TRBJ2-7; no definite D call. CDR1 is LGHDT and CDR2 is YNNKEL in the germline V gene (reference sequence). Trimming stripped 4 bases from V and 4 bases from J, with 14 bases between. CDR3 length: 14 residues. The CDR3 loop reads CASSLTSPGYEQYF. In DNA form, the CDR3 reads TGTGCCAGCAGCCTAACCTCTCCGGGTTACGAGCAGTACTTC.

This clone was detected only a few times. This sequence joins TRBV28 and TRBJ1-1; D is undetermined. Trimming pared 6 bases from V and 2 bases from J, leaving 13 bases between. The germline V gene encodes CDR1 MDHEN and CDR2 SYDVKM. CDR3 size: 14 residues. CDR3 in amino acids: CASSRTPYNTEAFF. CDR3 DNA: TGTGCCAGCAGCAGAACCCCTTATAACACTGAAGCTTTCTTT.

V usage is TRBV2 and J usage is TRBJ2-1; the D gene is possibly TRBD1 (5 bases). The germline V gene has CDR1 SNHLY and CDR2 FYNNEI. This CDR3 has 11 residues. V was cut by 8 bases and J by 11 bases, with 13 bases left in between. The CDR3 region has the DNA TGTGCCAGCCCGATAGGGGATCAGCAGTTCTTC. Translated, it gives CASPIGDQQFF.

The DNA of the CDR3 is TGTGCCGCCTTAGGGGCGAGAGGCTACACCTTC. It encodes CAALGARGYTF. The chain links TRBV28 to TRBJ1-2; TRBD1 is a possible D gene (5 bases). The CDR3 is 11 amino acids. From germline, CDR1 is MDHEN and CDR2 SYDVKM. The V gene lost 11 bases and the J gene lost 8 bases, with 15 bases spanning the gap.

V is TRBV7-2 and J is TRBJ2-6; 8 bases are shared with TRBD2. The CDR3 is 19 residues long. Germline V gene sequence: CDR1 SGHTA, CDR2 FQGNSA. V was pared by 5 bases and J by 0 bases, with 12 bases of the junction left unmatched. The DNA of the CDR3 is TGTGCCAGCAGCCGCTCATTAGCGGGGTTTAGCTCTGGGGCCAACGTCCTGACTTTC. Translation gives CASSRSLAGFSSGANVLTF.

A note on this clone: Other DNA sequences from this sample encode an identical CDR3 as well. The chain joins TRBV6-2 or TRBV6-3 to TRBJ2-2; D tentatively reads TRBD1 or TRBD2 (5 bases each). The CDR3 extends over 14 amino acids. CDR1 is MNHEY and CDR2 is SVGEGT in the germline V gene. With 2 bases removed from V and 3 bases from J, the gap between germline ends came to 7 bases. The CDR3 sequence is CASSYQGDTGELFF. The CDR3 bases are TGTGCCAGCAGTTACCAGGGAGACACCGGGGAGCTGTTTTTT.

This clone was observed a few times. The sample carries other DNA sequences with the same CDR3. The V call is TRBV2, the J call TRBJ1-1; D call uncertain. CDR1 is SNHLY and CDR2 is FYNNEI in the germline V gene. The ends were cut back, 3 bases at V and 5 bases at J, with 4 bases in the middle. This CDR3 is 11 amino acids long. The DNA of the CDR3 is TGTGCCAGCAGTGAGTTTACTGAAGCTTTCTTT. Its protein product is CASSEFTEAFF.

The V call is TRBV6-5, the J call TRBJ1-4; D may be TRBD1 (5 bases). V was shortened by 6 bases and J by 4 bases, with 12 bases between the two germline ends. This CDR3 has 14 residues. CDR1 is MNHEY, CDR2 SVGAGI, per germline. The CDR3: CASRLRGVNEKLFF. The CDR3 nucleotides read TGTGCCAGCAGGCTTCGGGGGGTTAATGAAAAACTGTTTTTT.

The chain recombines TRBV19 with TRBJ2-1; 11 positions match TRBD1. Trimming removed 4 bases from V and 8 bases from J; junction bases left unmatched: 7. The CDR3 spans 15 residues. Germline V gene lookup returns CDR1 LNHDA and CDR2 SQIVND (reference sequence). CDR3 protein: CASSRRDRGVDEQFF. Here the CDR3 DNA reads TGTGCCAGTAGTAGACGGGACAGGGGGGTTGATGAGCAGTTCTTC.

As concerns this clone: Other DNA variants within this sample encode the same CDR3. The CDR3: CASSVEENYGYTF. The CDR3 DNA reads TGTGCCAGCAGCGTTGAGGAAAACTATGGCTACACCTTC. The chain links TRBV9 to TRBJ1-2, with no clear D. V lost 2 bases and J 2 bases, leaving 7 bases between the germline ends. Germline V lookup: CDR1 SGDLS, CDR2 YYNGEE. The CDR3 length is 13 residues.

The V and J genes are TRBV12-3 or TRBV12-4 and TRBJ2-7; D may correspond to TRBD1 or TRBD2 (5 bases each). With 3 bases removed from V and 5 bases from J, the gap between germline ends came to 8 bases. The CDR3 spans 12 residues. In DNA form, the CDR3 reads TGTGCCAGCAGTTTCGGGACCCACGAGCAGTACTTC. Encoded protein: CASSFGTHEQYF.

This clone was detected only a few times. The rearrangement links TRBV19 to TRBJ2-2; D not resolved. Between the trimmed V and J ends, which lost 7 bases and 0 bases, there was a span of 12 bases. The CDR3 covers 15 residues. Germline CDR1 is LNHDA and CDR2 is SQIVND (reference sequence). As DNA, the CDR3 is TGTGCCAGTACCGTTTACAGCGCGAACACCGGGGAGCTGTTTTTT. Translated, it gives CASTVYSANTGELFF.

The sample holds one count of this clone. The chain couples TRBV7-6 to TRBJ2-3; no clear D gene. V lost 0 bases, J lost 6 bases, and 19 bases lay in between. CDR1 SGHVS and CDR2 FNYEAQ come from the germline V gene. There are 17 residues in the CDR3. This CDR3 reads CASSLARGPGLGDTQYF. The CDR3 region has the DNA TGTGCCAGCAGCTTAGCCCGCGGTCCCGGGCTTGGGGATACGCAGTATTTT.

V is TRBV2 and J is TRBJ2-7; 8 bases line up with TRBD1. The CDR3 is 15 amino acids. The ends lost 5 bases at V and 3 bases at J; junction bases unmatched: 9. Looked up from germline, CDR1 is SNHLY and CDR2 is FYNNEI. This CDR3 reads CASSPGTGPRYEQYF. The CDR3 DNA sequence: TGTGCCAGCAGTCCTGGGACAGGCCCTCGCTACGAGCAGTACTTC.

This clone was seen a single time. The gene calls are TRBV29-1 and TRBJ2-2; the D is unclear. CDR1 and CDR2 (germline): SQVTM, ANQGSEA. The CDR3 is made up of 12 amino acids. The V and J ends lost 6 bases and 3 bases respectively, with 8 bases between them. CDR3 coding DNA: TGCAGCGTCGACTGGGACACCGGGGAGCTGTTTTTT. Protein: CSVDWDTGELFF.

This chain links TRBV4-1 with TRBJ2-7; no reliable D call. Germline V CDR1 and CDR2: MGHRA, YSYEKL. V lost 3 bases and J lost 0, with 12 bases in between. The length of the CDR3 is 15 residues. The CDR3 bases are TGCGCCAGCAGCCAGCGAGAAAGTAGCTCCTACGAGCAGTACTTC. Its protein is CASSQRESSSYEQYF.

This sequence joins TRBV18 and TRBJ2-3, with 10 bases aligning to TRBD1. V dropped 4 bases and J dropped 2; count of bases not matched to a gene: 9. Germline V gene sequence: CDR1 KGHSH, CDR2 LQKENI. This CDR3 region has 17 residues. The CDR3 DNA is TGTGCCAGCTCACGTCAGAGGACAGGGGGGAACACAGATACGCAGTATTTT. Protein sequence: CASSRQRTGGNTDTQYF.

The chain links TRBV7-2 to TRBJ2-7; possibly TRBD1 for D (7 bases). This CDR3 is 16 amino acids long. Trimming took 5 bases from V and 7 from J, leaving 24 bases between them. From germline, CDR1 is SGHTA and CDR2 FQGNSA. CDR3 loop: CASSQGGGTTPWEQYF. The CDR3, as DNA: TGTGCCAGCAGCCAGGGGGGAGGCACAACCCCTTGGGAGCAGTACTTC.

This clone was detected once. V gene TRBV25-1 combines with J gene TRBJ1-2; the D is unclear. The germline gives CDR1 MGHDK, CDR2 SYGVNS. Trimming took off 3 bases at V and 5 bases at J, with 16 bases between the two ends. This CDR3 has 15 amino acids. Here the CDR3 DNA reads TGTGCCAGCAGTGATCGCGGCGAAGGCGTATATGGCTACACCTTC. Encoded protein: CASSDRGEGVYGYTF.